These 26 T cell receptor beta chains came from one sample sequenced in a study of OX40 agonist ivuxolimab in advanced cancers. Libraries were prepared by immunoSEQ multiplex PCR; TCRdb keeps only in-frame clonotypes and omits some of them. Counted here are almost 80,000 clones, just under 85% occurring once; the ten biggest clones make up approximately 25%. Sequences were derived from CD4+ or CD8+ T cells sorted from blood, sampled in a trial of the OX40 agonist ivuxolimab. The source of these receptors is an adult with an advanced solid tumor such as melanoma, head and neck, liver or kidney cancer.

This clone has more than one count but fewer than ten. The chain joins TRBV7-6 to TRBJ2-1; D not resolved. Trimming pared 1 base from V and 5 bases from J, leaving 3 bases between. CDR3 length: 12 amino acids. Germline V gene data show CDR1 as SGHVS and CDR2 as FNYEAQ. The CDR3 coding sequence is TGTGCCAGCAGCTTAGTGGACAATGAGCAGTTCTTC. This sequence encodes CASSLVDNEQFF.

This clone showed up many times. V and J are TRBV4-1 and TRBJ2-1; TRBD2 aligns across 9 bases. CDR3 length equals 16 residues. Germline V lookup: CDR1 MGHRA, CDR2 YSYEKL. V dropped 0 bases and J dropped 7; count of bases not matched to a gene: 7. CDR3 in amino acids: CASSQEEAGGVNEQFF. CDR3 sequence (DNA): TGCGCCAGCAGCCAAGAAGAGGCGGGGGGGGTTAATGAGCAGTTCTTC.

The chain has TRBV4-3 and TRBJ1-5; 7 bases agree with TRBD1. V was pared by 3 bases and J by 4 bases, with 3 bases of the junction left unmatched. Germline CDR1 and CDR2: LGHNA and YSLEER. This CDR3 region has 14 residues. CDR3 region: CASSHTTGNQPQHF. CDR3 coding DNA: TGCGCCAGCAGCCACACGACAGGGAATCAGCCCCAGCATTTT.

The chain carries TRBV15 and TRBJ1-1, with D unresolved. Germline V gene sequence: CDR1 LNHNV, CDR2 YYDKDF (reference sequence). This CDR3 comprises 13 residues. The V gene lost 4 bases and the J gene lost 1 base, with 7 bases spanning the gap. The CDR3 coding sequence is TGTGCCACCAGCATAGACCCGAACACTGAAGCTTTCTTT. Translating it yields CATSIDPNTEAFF.

This CDR3 is CASRLWRTSGGTEAFF. In DNA, the CDR3 is TGCGCCAGCAGGTTGTGGCGGACCTCCGGCGGGACTGAAGCTTTCTTT. The rearrangement uses TRBV5-1 and TRBJ1-1; D ambiguous. The CDR3 spans 16 residues. Trimming shortened V by 5 bases and J by 5 bases, and 22 bases separated the two germline ends. Per germline, CDR1 SGHRS and CDR2 YFSETQ.

J is TRBJ2-7 and V is TRBV7-9; D gene ambiguous. V lost 2 bases to trimming and J lost 6 bases, with 17 bases between them. The CDR3 runs to 15 residues. Germline V gives CDR1 SEHNR, CDR2 FQNEAQ (reference sequence). The CDR3 region has the DNA TGTGCCAGCAGCTTAACCGCCGCCTCAAGGGCCGAGCAGTACTTC. Amino acids: CASSLTAASRAEQYF.

The chain joins TRBV7-6 to TRBJ1-3; D is perhaps TRBD1 (5 bases). This CDR3 contains 15 residues. Germline V lookup: CDR1 SGHVS, CDR2 FNYEAQ. The ends were cut back, 5 bases at V and 2 bases at J, with 13 bases in the middle. CDR3: CASSPDTRTGNTIYF. The CDR3 bases are TGTGCCAGCAGCCCGGACACTCGCACTGGAAACACCATATATTTT.

This clone showed up just once. The J gene is TRBJ1-5, the V gene TRBV19; 8 bases are a match to TRBD1. Germline assignment: CDR1 LNHDA and CDR2 SQIVND (reference sequence). V was clipped by 6 bases and J by 4 bases; unmatched bases: 2. The CDR3 loop spans 13 amino acids. The CDR3 region has the DNA TGTGCCAGTAGGACAGGGGTAAATCAGCCCCAGCATTTT. It is translated as CASRTGVNQPQHF.

The V gene is TRBV7-9, the J gene TRBJ2-1, with D unresolved. V gave up 2 bases and J gave up 1 base, with 12 bases separating them. The CDR3 consists of 16 residues. Looked up from germline, CDR1 is SEHNR and CDR2 is FQNEAQ (reference sequence). CDR3 sequence (DNA): TGTGCCAGCAGCTTAAGGTCCGATGGGTCCTACAATGAGCAGTTCTTC. Its protein is CASSLRSDGSYNEQFF.

The chain employs TRBV18 and TRBJ1-1; D is ambiguous. Trimming shortened V by 3 bases and J by 0 bases, and 11 bases separated the two germline ends. CDR3 size: 15 residues. CDR1 and CDR2 from the germline V gene are KGHSH and LQKENI. The CDR3 DNA reads TGTGCCAGCTCACCGACCTCGGGAGTGAACACTGAAGCTTTCTTT. Translated: CASSPTSGVNTEAFF.

The chain links TRBV7-2 to TRBJ2-3; D unclear. V was trimmed by 4 bases and J by 4 bases, leaving 9 bases between them. The V gene's germline CDR1 is SGHTA and CDR2 FQGNSA. This CDR3 is 13 amino acids long. CDR3 sequence reads: CASSSSAADTQYF. The DNA for the CDR3 is TGTGCCAGCAGCTCCTCCGCAGCAGATACGCAGTATTTT.

This sequence joins TRBV25-1 and TRBJ1-4; unclear D gene. V lost 6 bases and J lost 0, with 8 bases in between. The germline V gene encodes CDR1 MGHDK and CDR2 SYGVNS. There are 14 residues in the CDR3. Here the CDR3 reads CASRSPATNEKLFF. DNA for the CDR3: TGTGCCAGCAGATCGCCCGCAACTAATGAAAAACTGTTTTTT.

The chain carries TRBV5-1 and TRBJ2-7; maybe TRBD2 (6 bases). The CDR3 runs to 12 residues. From germline, CDR1 is SGHRS and CDR2 YFSETQ. Trimming took 4 bases from V and 6 from J, leaving 11 bases between them. DNA for the CDR3: TGCGCCAGCAGCGCCCAGGGAGGCGAGCAGTACTTC. It encodes CASSAQGGEQYF.

The J gene is TRBJ2-1, the V gene TRBV10-2; 9 bases agree with TRBD2. Unmatched junction bases numbered 6, after V lost 7 bases and J lost 2 bases. This CDR3 has 15 amino acids. Germline lookup yields CDR1 WSHSY and CDR2 SAAADI. CDR3 sequence reads: CASINSGGAYNEQFF. The CDR3, as DNA: TGCGCCAGCATTAATAGCGGGGGAGCCTACAATGAGCAGTTCTTC.

This chain joins TRBV6-1 and TRBJ1-5; perhaps TRBD1 as D (6 bases). Germline assignment: CDR1 MNHNS and CDR2 SASEGT. Trimming removed 1 base at V and 7 bases at J, with 14 bases between. The CDR3 spans 15 residues. CDR3 sequence reads: CASSEGGGVSQPQHF. As DNA, the CDR3 is TGTGCCAGCAGTGAAGGAGGGGGGGTCTCACAGCCCCAGCATTTT.

In nucleotides, the CDR3 is TGTGCCAGCAGTGGTTTCAGCTTTGAAGGAAACACCATATATTTT. Its protein product is CASSGFSFEGNTIYF. This chain connects TRBV2 to TRBJ1-3; the D is unclear. V lost 4 bases and J lost 4, with 14 bases in between. The germline CDR1 and CDR2 sequences are SNHLY and FYNNEI. The CDR3 contains 15 residues. Based on the CDR3 plus reference TRBV2 and TRBJ1-3, the full variable domain is EPEVTQTPSHQVTQMGQEVILRCVPISNHLYFYWYRQILGQKVEFLVSFYNNEISEKSEIFDDQFSVERPDGSNFTLKIRSTKLEDSAMYFCASSGFSFEGNTIYFGEGSWLTVV.

This chain links TRBV11-2 with TRBJ1-3; D is uncertain. This CDR3 spans 15 amino acids. Looked up from germline, CDR1 is SGHAT and CDR2 is FQNNGV. Trimming took 0 bases from V and 0 from J, leaving 6 bases between them. The DNA for the CDR3 is TGTGCCAGCAGCTTAGACAGGCCCTCTGGAAACACCATATATTTT. Encoded protein: CASSLDRPSGNTIYF.

The chain recombines TRBV5-6 with TRBJ1-6, with D possibly being TRBD1 (5 bases). There are 16 residues in the CDR3. V lost 4 bases and J 10 bases, leaving 21 bases between the germline ends. Germline V CDR1 and CDR2: SGHDT, YYEEEE. The CDR3 loop is CASSRFGVGARSPLHF. CDR3 nucleotides: TGTGCCAGCAGCCGATTCGGGGTCGGGGCTAGGTCACCCCTCCACTTT.

The chain uses TRBV6-5 and TRBJ2-5, with D possibly matching TRBD1 (6 bases). V lost 0 bases to trimming and J lost 2 bases, with 10 bases between them. The CDR3 spans 15 residues. CDR1 is MNHEY and CDR2 is SVGAGI in the germline V gene. In nucleotides, the CDR3 is TGTGCCAGCAGTTACTCTCCAGGGACACAAGAGACCCAGTACTTC. It is translated as CASSYSPGTQETQYF.

This clone was counted between two and nine times. This sequence joins TRBV7-6 and TRBJ2-1; D might be TRBD2 (5 bases). V lost 7 bases to trimming and J lost 5 bases, with 15 bases between them. Germline V lookup: CDR1 SGHVS, CDR2 FNYEAQ. This CDR3 is built from 14 residues. The CDR3 is CASTLGWRDNEQFF. In DNA form, the CDR3 reads TGTGCCAGCACCCTGGGGTGGCGGGACAATGAGCAGTTCTTC.

V and J are TRBV13 and TRBJ1-3; D unclear. The CDR3 totals 13 residues. With 4 bases removed from V and 0 bases from J, the gap between germline ends came to 4 bases. Germline CDR1 PRHDT, CDR2 FYEKMQ (reference sequence). CDR3 loop: CASSYGSGNTIYF. The CDR3 coding sequence is TGTGCCAGCAGCTACGGCTCTGGAAACACCATATATTTT.

The genes are TRBV5-4 and TRBJ2-3, with a possible D match to TRBD2 (6 bases). Germline CDR1 reads SGHNT; CDR2 reads YYREEE (reference sequence). This CDR3 is 18 amino acids long. Between the trimmed V and J ends, which lost 5 bases and 0 bases, there was a span of 22 bases. CDR3 bases: TGTGCCAGCAGATTAACCCTCGGGAGCGGCTATAGCACAGATACGCAGTATTTT. Its protein product is CASRLTLGSGYSTDTQYF.

This chain joins TRBV6-5 and TRBJ2-2; perhaps TRBD2 as D (6 bases). CDR3 length equals 14 residues. The V gene lost 6 bases and the J gene lost 4 bases, with 12 bases spanning the gap. Germline CDR1 MNHEY, CDR2 SVGAGI. As DNA, the CDR3 is TGTGCCAGCAGCGGAGGGCCGAGCACCGGGGAGCTGTTTTTT. It translates to CASSGGPSTGELFF.

This chain connects TRBV5-1 to TRBJ1-2, with D possibly being TRBD1 (5 bases). The CDR3 is 14 amino acids. Per germline, CDR1 SGHRS and CDR2 YFSETQ. The ends were cut back, 0 bases at V and 6 bases at J, with 12 bases in the middle. CDR3 amino acids: CASSLEAGYDGYTF. In nucleotides, the CDR3 is TGCGCCAGCAGCTTGGAAGCAGGGTATGATGGCTACACCTTC.

V gene TRBV30 combines with J gene TRBJ1-2, with D unresolved. The CDR3 is 13 residues long. Trimming removed 0 bases at V and 4 bases at J, with 9 bases between. In germline, CDR1 is GTSNPN, CDR2 SVGIG (reference sequence). CDR3 region: CAWSVRQSYGYTF. CDR3 DNA: TGTGCCTGGAGTGTACGGCAGAGCTATGGCTACACCTTC. Using reference TRBV30 and TRBJ1-2 for the parts outside the CDR3, the full variable domain is SQTIHQWPATLVQPVGSPLSLECTVEGTSNPNLYWYRQAAGRGLQLLFYSVGIGQISSEVPQNLSASRPQDRQFILSSKKLLLSDSGFYLCAWSVRQSYGYTFGSGTRLTVV.

This clone was observed many times. This chain connects TRBV6-1 to TRBJ1-5, with TRBD1 matching over 7 bases. V shed 4 bases and J 5 bases; nucleotides not matched to a gene: 8. There are 15 residues in the CDR3. The germline V gene encodes CDR1 MNHNS and CDR2 SASEGT. The CDR3 loop reads CASSATTGYDQPQHF. The CDR3 nucleotides read TGTGCCAGCAGTGCCACGACAGGGTACGATCAGCCCCAGCATTTT.